A selection of T cell receptor beta chains follows, all from one sample in a study of blood T cell repertoires in COVID-19. Only in-frame clones appear in the TCRdb table, and some are missing; sequencing was by immunoSEQ multiplex PCR. Among roughly 250,000 clones listed, 70% to 85% were seen once. The sequenced material came from peripheral blood. The receptors were sampled from a woman of 80 years or more with active or convalescent COVID-19. CDR3s include the opening cysteine and the closing phenylalanine or tryptophan. Fields, in order: J gene, clone size, D gene, V gene, CDR3 protein, CDR3 DNA. D genes are given only for firm matches. Part of the rows lack a size; the others show once, few, many or a class for expanded clones.

TRBJ1-4	NA	TRBD1	TRBV4-2	CASSQEGQGARTNEKLFF	TGTGCCAGCAGCCAAGAAGGCCAGGGGGCAAGAACTAATGAAAAACTGTTTTTT
TRBJ1-2	few	NA	TRBV7-2	CASSQLRDGYTF	TGTGCCAGCAGTCAACTCAGGGATGGCTACACCTTC
TRBJ2-7	NA	NA	TRBV3-1/TRBV3-2	CASSQQGSYEQYF	TGTGCCAGCAGCCAGCAGGGATCCTACGAGCAGTACTTC
TRBJ2-1	NA	TRBD2	TRBV29-1	CSVDDDGSGASGFF	TGCAGCGTTGATGATGATGGTAGCGGGGCCTCAGGGTTCTTC
TRBJ1-6	NA	TRBD1	TRBV12-3/TRBV12-4	CASTGTASPLHF	TGTGCCAGCACCGGGACAGCCTCACCCCTCCACTTT
TRBJ2-3	NA	NA	TRBV3-1/TRBV3-2	CASTTPHSGTDTQYF	TGTGCCAGCACCACTCCCCATAGCGGCACAGATACGCAGTATTTT
TRBJ2-1	NA	NA	TRBV12-3/TRBV12-4	CASSPGQYNEQFF	TGTGCCAGCAGCCCTGGACAGTACAATGAGCAGTTCTTC
TRBJ2-3	NA	NA	TRBV21-1	CASSKALGFPGGTDTQYF	TGTGCCAGCAGCAAAGCGCTCGGCTTTCCAGGTGGCACAGATACGCAGTATTTT
TRBJ1-5	NA	TRBD1	TRBV28	CASSYGQGRNQPQHF	TGTGCCAGCAGCTACGGACAGGGAAGAAATCAGCCCCAGCATTTT
TRBJ1-5	NA	NA	TRBV28	CGGGGGNQPQHF	TGTGGGGGGGGCGGGGGCAATCAGCCCCAGCATTTT
TRBJ2-1	NA	TRBD2	TRBV6-1	CASSQGTSGSLGEQFF	TGTGCCAGCAGTCAAGGGACTAGCGGGAGCTTGGGTGAGCAGTTCTTC
TRBJ1-1	NA	NA	TRBV5-1	CASSLGTATEAFF	TGCGCCAGCAGCTTGGGGACAGCCACTGAAGCTTTCTTT
TRBJ1-1	NA	NA	TRBV9	CASSVMSGVGTEAFF	TGTGCCAGCAGCGTGATGTCAGGGGTTGGAACTGAAGCTTTCTTT
TRBJ2-1	NA	NA	TRBV28	CASKKSTREGNEQFF	TGTGCCAGCAAAAAATCAACTAGAGAGGGTAATGAGCAGTTCTTC
TRBJ2-3	few	NA	TRBV5-1	CASSSPGTDTQYF	TGCGCCAGCAGCTCACCAGGCACAGATACGCAGTATTTT
TRBJ2-7	NA	NA	TRBV7-8	CASSLRGEQYF	TGTGCCAGCAGCTTACGGGGGGAGCAGTACTTC
TRBJ1-2	NA	NA	TRBV28	CAINPDRANYGYTF	TGTGCCATCAATCCGGACAGAGCTAACTATGGCTACACCTTC
TRBJ2-7	NA	TRBD2	TRBV6-5	CASSRTSGRVGEQYF	TGTGCCAGCAGCCGGACTAGCGGGAGGGTGGGCGAGCAGTACTTC
TRBJ1-1	NA	NA	TRBV7-8	CASSVQGSFTNTEAFF	TGTGCCAGCAGCGTCCAAGGTAGCTTTACCAACACTGAAGCTTTCTTT
TRBJ1-2	NA	NA	TRBV28	CASSAAAGPYYGYTF	TGTGCCAGCAGTGCAGCGGCAGGTCCCTACTATGGCTACACCTTC
TRBJ2-3	NA	TRBD2	TRBV3-1/TRBV3-2	CASSTGLAGSTQYF	TGTGCCAGCAGCACGGGACTAGCGGGATCTACGCAGTATTTT
TRBJ1-4	NA	NA	TRBV6-5	CASSYGRPNEKLFF	TGTGCCAGCAGTTACGGCCGCCCTAATGAAAAACTGTTTTTT
TRBJ1-5	NA	TRBD1	TRBV6-5	CATSGVTGGNQPQHF	TGTGCCACCTCGGGGGTAACAGGGGGCAATCAGCCCCAGCATTTT
TRBJ1-5	NA	TRBD1	TRBV6-5	CAIPTGVGQPQHF	TGTGCCATCCCAACAGGGGTCGGTCAGCCCCAGCATTTT
TRBJ2-7	NA	TRBD1	TRBV18	CASSPGRGYEQYF	TGTGCCAGCTCACCAGGCAGGGGGTACGAGCAGTACTTC
TRBJ2-7	NA	TRBD2	TRBV11-3	CASSLDWTSEQYF	TGTGCCAGCAGCTTAGATTGGACTAGCGAGCAGTACTTC
TRBJ1-1	once	TRBD1	TRBV7-2	CASSLGDRTSEAFF	TGTGCCAGCAGCCTCGGGGACAGGACCTCTGAAGCTTTCTTT
TRBJ1-5	NA	NA	TRBV18	CASSPPGGNQPQHF	TGTGCCAGCTCACCACCCGGGGGCAATCAGCCCCAGCATTTT
TRBJ2-3	once	NA	TRBV24-1	CATSDSASRARGTDTQYF	TGTGCCACCAGTGATAGTGCTAGCCGAGCGCGCGGCACAGATACGCAGTATTTT
TRBJ1-2	NA	NA	TRBV7-2	CASSLARGQEGYTF	TGTGCCAGCAGCTTAGCGCGGGGGCAGGAGGGCTACACCTTC
TRBJ2-7	NA	TRBD1	TRBV5-6	CASSPVSVGGEPYF	TGTGCCAGCAGCCCAGTCTCAGTAGGGGGCGAGCCGTACTTC
TRBJ2-3	NA	TRBD2	TRBV3-1/TRBV3-2	CASSQDAGATQYF	TGTGCCAGCAGCCAAGACGCGGGAGCGACCCAGTATTTT
TRBJ1-1	NA	TRBD1	TRBV5-1	CASSLEGTVMNTEAFF	TGCGCCAGCAGCTTGGAGGGGACAGTCATGAACACTGAAGCTTTCTTT
TRBJ2-3	NA	TRBD1	TRBV6-4	CASSASTGPGTDTQYF	TGTGCCAGCAGTGCCTCGACAGGGCCTGGCACAGATACGCAGTATTTT
TRBJ2-7	NA	NA	TRBV18	CASSPPGTFYEQYF	TGTGCCAGCTCACCACCAGGGACATTCTACGAGCAGTACTTC
TRBJ1-6	many	TRBD1	TRBV25-1	CASSLSGQNSPLHF	TGTGCCAGCAGTTTATCGGGACAGAATTCACCCCTCCACTTT
TRBJ2-1	NA	NA	TRBV6-5	CASGEEFGSYNEQFF	TGTGCCAGCGGGGAGGAATTCGGCTCCTACAATGAGCAGTTCTTC
TRBJ2-7	few	TRBD1	TRBV7-9	CASSAPRDRVEQYF	TGTGCCAGCAGCGCACCCCGGGACAGGGTGGAGCAGTACTTC
TRBJ1-6	NA	NA	TRBV5-1	CASRPEWYNSPLHF	TGCGCCAGCAGACCCGAGTGGTATAATTCACCCCTCCACTTT
TRBJ2-7	NA	NA	TRBV4-2	CASSQSPAPYEQYF	TGTGCCAGCAGCCAGAGTCCCGCACCCTACGAGCAGTACTTC
TRBJ1-1	NA	NA	TRBV7-2	CASSLGGHNTEAFF	TGTGCCAGCAGCTTAGGGGGACACAACACTGAAGCTTTCTTT
TRBJ1-2	few	TRBD1	TRBV14	CASSQMTGSGGYTF	TGTGCCAGCAGCCAAATGACAGGGAGCGGTGGCTACACCTTC
TRBJ1-1	NA	TRBD1	TRBV19	CASSIAGGRGQGDTEAFF	TGTGCCAGTAGTATAGCAGGAGGTAGGGGACAGGGCGACACTGAAGCTTTCTTT
TRBJ2-5	NA	NA	TRBV5-6	CASSFDRSAQYF	TGTGCCAGCAGCTTCGACAGGTCGGCCCAGTACTTC
TRBJ1-5	NA	NA	TRBV15	CATSRDNYRGGQPQHF	TGTGCCACCAGCAGAGATAATTATAGGGGAGGTCAGCCCCAGCATTTT
TRBJ2-1	NA	NA	TRBV28	CASNRVSEQFF	TGTGCCAGCAACAGGGTTAGTGAGCAGTTCTTC
TRBJ2-5	NA	NA	TRBV29-1	CSVSGQETQYF	TGCAGCGTATCAGGCCAAGAGACCCAGTACTTC
TRBJ1-3	NA	NA	TRBV2	CASSGSGNTIYF	TGTGCCAGCAGCGGGTCTGGAAACACCATATATTTT
TRBJ2-2	NA	NA	TRBV19	CASSIGQYTGELFF	TGTGCCAGTAGTATAGGGCAGTACACCGGGGAGCTGTTTTTT
TRBJ1-6	NA	NA	TRBV28	CASSFGQGRSPLHF	TGTGCCAGCAGTTTTGGTCAGGGTCGATCACCCCTCCACTTT
TRBJ1-2	NA	NA	TRBV6-6	CASWGGPNYDYGYTF	TGTGCCAGCTGGGGGGGACCCAATTATGACTATGGCTACACCTTC
TRBJ1-1	NA	NA	TRBV6-6	CASSFMNTEAFF	TGTGCCAGCAGCTTTATGAACACTGAAGCTTTCTTT
TRBJ1-2	few	TRBD1	TRBV7-8	CASSIGQGRGYGYTF	TGTGCCAGCAGCATCGGACAGGGGAGAGGCTATGGCTACACCTTC